One and the same sample provided the 10 T cell receptor beta chains below, sequenced in a study of cytotoxic CD8 clonotypes in ibrutinib-treated CLL. This table comes from immunoSEQ multiplex PCR, and its TCRdb copy is limited to in-frame clones, with some not included. Of about 29,000 clones detected, about 76% appear once; the ten largest clones hold about half. The sequences come from PBMCs, collected after 36 months of ibrutinib treatment. Receptor source: a human donor with chronic lymphocytic leukemia.

This clone turned up a few times. J is TRBJ1-6 and V is TRBV21-1. TRBV21-1 is listed as a pseudogene. CDR3 length: 16 residues. The CDR3, as DNA: TGTGCCAGCAGGAGATGGTTAGCTACACATAATTCACCCCTCCACTTT. As protein: CASRRWLATHNSPLHF.

The V call is TRBV5-1, the J call TRBJ1-1, with a weak D call TRBD1 (5 bases). Germline CDR1 reads SGHRS; CDR2 reads YFSETQ. The CDR3 runs 14 residues. Trimming pared 1 base from V and 5 bases from J, leaving 12 bases between. CDR3 residues: CASSLFRGRTEAFF. The CDR3 coding sequence is TGCGCCAGCAGCTTGTTTCGGGGGAGGACTGAAGCTTTCTTT.

The chain carries TRBV7-6 and TRBJ1-2; D not resolved. CDR1 is SGHVS and CDR2 is FNYEAQ in the germline V gene. CDR3 size: 11 residues. Trimming removed 4 bases from V and 3 bases from J, with 3 bases in between. The CDR3 DNA reads TGTGCCAGCAGCTCGTACTATGGCTACACCTTC. Protein product: CASSSYYGYTF.

This chain links TRBV5-1 with TRBJ2-7; D ambiguous. CDR3 length equals 13 residues. Trimming left V 0 bases short and J 4 bases short, with 8 bases between. CDR1 is SGHRS, CDR2 YFSETQ, per germline. The CDR3 region has the DNA TGCGCCAGCAGCTTGGATACGGATTACGAGCAGTACTTC. Its translation: CASSLDTDYEQYF.

The chain couples TRBV18 to TRBJ1-1; D is undetermined. The CDR3 consists of 12 residues. CDR1 and CDR2 (germline): KGHSH, LQKENI. V shed 3 bases and J shed 11 bases, with 13 bases lying between them. The CDR3 here is CASSPRLDGAFF. In nucleotides, the CDR3 is TGTGCCAGCTCACCTCGACTGGATGGGGCTTTCTTT.

The genes are TRBV14 and TRBJ2-3; 12 bases line up with TRBD2. This CDR3 has 15 amino acids. With V trimmed by 4 bases and J by 2 bases, 1 base remained unmatched. From germline, CDR1 is SGHDN and CDR2 FVKESK. The CDR3 region is CASSRTSGATDTQYF. The DNA for the CDR3 is TGTGCCAGCAGCCGGACTAGCGGGGCCACAGATACGCAGTATTTT.

This clone was observed a handful of times. The chain joins TRBV7-8 to TRBJ1-5; no reliable D call. V was cut by 0 bases and J by 9 bases, with 6 bases left in between. The CDR3 consists of 12 residues. Germline-derived CDR1 and CDR2 are SGHVS and FQNEAQ. The CDR3 protein is CASSLAFGPQHF. CDR3 bases: TGTGCCAGCAGCTTAGCGTTCGGGCCCCAGCATTTT. The variable domain in full, completed from reference TRBV7-8 and TRBJ1-5, reads GAGVSQSPRYKVAKRGQDVALRCDPISGHVSLFWYQQALGQGPEFLTYFQNEAQLDKSGLPSDRFFAERPEGSVSTLKIQRTQQEDSAVYLCASSLAFGPQHFGDGTRLSIL.

The rearrangement links TRBV6-5 to TRBJ1-2; tentative D call: TRBD1 (5 bases). Looked up from germline, CDR1 is MNHEY and CDR2 is SVGAGI. Trimming left V 10 bases short and J 2 bases short, with 11 bases between. CDR3 size: 12 residues. CDR3 coding DNA: TGTGCCACCAGGGAACAGAACTATGGCTACACCTTC. Amino acid sequence: CATREQNYGYTF.

CDR3 amino acids: CASSPGSSTDTQYF. CDR3 sequence (DNA): TGTGCCAGTAGTCCTGGATCAAGCACAGATACGCAGTATTTT. This chain joins TRBV19 and TRBJ2-3; D is unresolved. Germline CDR1 LNHDA, CDR2 SQIVND (reference sequence). The V end was cut by 5 bases, the J end by 0 bases, with 9 bases between. The CDR3 runs to 14 residues. Looking up the rest from reference TRBV19 and TRBJ2-3 gives the full variable domain: DGGITQSPKYLFRKEGQNVTLSCEQNLNHDAMYWYRQDPGQGLRLIYYSQIVNDFQKGDIAEGYSVSREKKESFPLTVTSAQKNPTAFYLCASSPGSSTDTQYFGPGTRLTVL.

The rearrangement joins TRBV7-6 to TRBJ1-5; no clear D gene. Trimming removed 1 base from V and 3 bases from J, with 10 bases in between. The CDR3 contains 15 residues. Germline V gene sequence: CDR1 SGHVS, CDR2 FNYEAQ. The CDR3 spells CASSLDGFLNQPQHF. The CDR3 coding sequence is TGTGCCAGCAGCTTAGACGGATTTCTCAATCAGCCCCAGCATTTT.